The TCR beta chain under discussion was sequenced for a study of cytomegalovirus exposure and HLA in healthy donors. Findings and limits, study-wide: Per published reports, the classifier diagnosed cytomegalovirus status with high specificity and sensitivity. A list of 164 TCR beta chains associated with cytomegalovirus was given. Clusters of TCRs from the first cohort tended to co-occur in the approximately 120 validation repertoires (as a later analysis found).

The donors belonged to the roughly 110-subject validation cohort, separate from the roughly 600-subject first cohort. Profiled with immunoSEQ multiplex PCR; TCRdb holds only in-frame clones, not every one. Found here are a few hundred thousand clones, 75% to 90% of them singletons; the top ten hold around 0.8%. Per the germline V gene, CDR1 is SGHRS and CDR2 is YFSETQ. Trimming took 1 base from V and 7 from J; bases not matched to a gene: 8. The length of the CDR3 is 16 residues. Of note for this clone: Its cognate antigen is unknown.

The rearrangement links TRBV5-1 to TRBJ2-7, with 13 bases fitting TRBD2. Sequenced material: PBMCs. This receptor was taken from a woman younger than 35 in good health and CMV-seronegative. CDR3: CASSLPGLAGAGEQYF. In nucleotides, the CDR3 is TGCGCCAGCAGCTTGCCAGGACTAGCGGGAGCTGGAGAGCAGTACTTC.